This entry concerns a single T cell receptor (beta chain). Total RNA came from unfractionated whole blood. The study's library attached unique molecular identifiers to single cDNA molecules. TCRdb itself ran the reads through MiXCR, one entry per CDR3 protein. The sample carries around 120,000 distinct CDR3 sequences, 8.5% recorded once. J lost 5 bases, V lost 4 bases, and 9 bases had no gene match. The germline CDR1 and CDR2 sequences are MNHNY and SVGAGI (reference sequence). The CDR3 covers 15 residues. This entry is derived from a study of human T cells and chemical hapten exposure. The specimen sequenced was whole blood. The clonotype originates from a human donor in good health. Some clones in this sample may be carry-over from other donors' samples. The V and J genes are TRBV6-6 and TRBJ2-7, with TRBD1 matching 9 bases. DNA of the CDR3: TGTGCCAGCAGTTTTCCGGGAGACAGGGGGAACGAGCAGTACTTC. It specifies CASSFPGDRGNEQYF.